This entry features one T cell receptor (beta chain) sequence. CDR1 and CDR2 (germline): MNHEY, SVGEGT. V was pared by 0 bases and J by 2 bases, with 0 bases of the junction left unmatched. The CDR3 is made up of 15 amino acids. The data stem from a study of blood T cell repertoires in COVID-19. About the study: In each case, the material was cDNA or gDNA derived from T cells, B-cell-depleted T cells, or PBMCs.

Authors' analysis steps: Amplification from reference gene primers served as the basis for estimated nucleated cell counts. TCRdb keeps only in-frame clones here, not all; method: immunoSEQ multiplex PCR. That table is the source of V, J and clone size, and D and trimming were worked out from the DNA. The sample carries around 500,000 clones, roughly 90% recorded once. Clinical history reported by participants formed the basis on which cohorts were assigned. The chain recombines TRBV6-2 or TRBV6-3 with TRBJ2-7; 11 nucleotides match TRBD2. The sequencing sample was made of PBMCs or T cells enriched from blood (not recorded which). The source is a woman in her thirties or forties who had recovered from COVID-19. CDR3 residues: CASSYSLAGAYEQYF. CDR3 sequence (DNA): TGTGCCAGCAGTTACTCACTAGCGGGAGCCTACGAGCAGTACTTC.